The following is a T cell receptor beta chain sequence with its context. This clonotype has only a few counts. The target of this receptor is not known. Base qualities are not recorded, but no much larger clone differs from it by a single base. The sample's time point label, in plain terms: newly diagnosed GD, antithyroid drugs for less than 3 months. RNA was extracted from PBMCs in TRIzol for both TCR sequencing and RNA sequencing. The diagnosis of Graves' disease followed American Thyroid Association guidelines. Recruitment of patients was carried out at an endocrinology department in Xi'an, China. Each patient gave around 9 milliliters of peripheral blood, collected in an EDTA anticoagulant tube. Ficoll Paque Plus density gradient separation was used to isolate PBMCs, and no additional T cell sorting was done. An Agilent 2100 Bioanalyzer and agarose gel were used to check RNA quality, and a NanoDrop 2000 was used to measure RNA concentration.

The sample is drawn from a study of regulatory T cells in long-lasting Graves disease (dated by TCRdb to about 2021). The study in broad terms: Antithyroid drugs had been taken for less than 3 months by newly diagnosed Graves' disease patients. Patients with persistent Graves' disease were compared with patients with newly diagnosed Graves' disease using TCR sequencing and RNA sequencing of peripheral blood. The study was conducted in China and was registered as a clinical trial. TCR sequencing covered around 13 persistent and roughly 20 newly diagnosed Graves' disease patients, 33 samples in total.

The paper as a whole reports these results and caveats: As a limitation, the authors acknowledged that the small sample size may reduce accuracy. Sequencing and analysis were limited to the TCR beta chain. Lower TCR Shannon entropy and fewer highly expanded clones were observed in persistent Graves' disease patients than in newly diagnosed patients, which suggested clonal expansion. Because the primary lesion, thyroid tissue, could not be accessed, the study looked at peripheral blood alone. Persistent disease showed preferential use of TRBV28, TRBJ1-2 and TRBJ2-5, whereas newly diagnosed disease favored TRBV20-1 and TRBJ2-1. Patients with persistent disease shared more public clonotypes (around 2,700) than newly diagnosed patients did (nearly 1,000).

CDR1 and CDR2 (MNHEY, SVGEGT) derive from the germline V gene. V has 2 bases trimmed and J has 6 bases trimmed; junction bases matching no gene number 4. The CDR3 contains 15 residues, cysteine and phenylalanine counted. Here the CDR3 DNA is all that survives: 45 bases in frame from base 1. Libraries were made using multiplex PCR. Sequencer: Illumina HiSeq 4000. CDR3 regions were amplified by Arm-PCR with iRepertoire HTBI primers to construct TCR beta libraries. Before sequencing, the PCR products went through gel purification. The authors processed their data as follows. Gene usage analysis of CDR3 amino acid clonotypes used the 62 TRBV and more than 13 TRBJ segments found across samples. COPE and FqMerger were used to merge the filtered high-quality paired reads into contigs. Contigs were aligned with BLAST to IMGT TRBV, TRBD and TRBJ reference genes, and CDR3 was defined per IMGT. Highly expanded clones were defined as clonotypes with a frequency above 0.1%. Repertoire diversity was measured by Shannon entropy, and V-J evenness by the Gini coefficient. A clonotype found in more than one individual was treated as public. TCRdb reanalyzed the raw reads on its own, using fastp at Q25 for trimming and MiXCR for clone calling, and kept in-frame beta chains. Identical CDR3 proteins give one entry, which carries the most common genes and DNA. For this entry, the V and J calls and clone size follow TCRdb and not the study's own pipeline. The sample contains a few hundred thousand distinct CDR3 sequences, about 17% of them found a single time. The ten largest account for 12% to 15% of the sample.

This same sample was also taken into another study, of T cells in Graves' hyperthyroidism and ophthalmopathy. The second study reports: Graves' hyperthyroidism was defined as stable when no progression to ophthalmopathy occurred over 18 months of follow-up. Hyperthyroidism patients were newly diagnosed, with disease duration under 2 months, and aged 18 to 65 years. Exclusion was applied to patients with uncontrolled infections, other autoimmune diseases, pregnancy or lactation. Clinical symptoms, serum thyroxine and TRAb, thyroid ultrasound, and orbital computed tomography formed the basis for the diagnoses. The TCR CDR3 was subjected to a first round of RT-PCR using the HTBI primer set and the Qiagen OneStep RT-PCR kit. Most expanded thyroid clonotypes (frequency above 0.001) were also detected in blood, a finding suggesting that blood repertoires may reflect thyroid immune responses. In cross-validation, a model built on a 13 V-J signature told ophthalmopathy apart from stable hyperthyroidism with 85% to 90% sensitivity and 81% to 82% specificity, and in testing the same model reached 80%/75%. In validation, progression to ophthalmopathy was predicted by the model with approximately 67% sensitivity and nearly 75% specificity, a median of around 6.5 months before onset. To identify distinguishing TCR V-J signatures, a discovery cohort of around 100 patients was used, comprising 43 with Graves' ophthalmopathy and some 60 with stable Graves' hyperthyroidism. Whether ophthalmopathy could be predicted prospectively was tested in an independent validation cohort made up of roughly 19 hyperthyroidism patients plus 17 patients who later progressed to ophthalmopathy. The 85 to 100 discovery patients were randomly split 7:3 into training and test sets. The study also compared thyroid tissue and blood T-cell repertoires from roughly six Graves' hyperthyroidism patients. After sampling, hyperthyroidism patients received methimazole starting at 30 mg daily, and ophthalmopathy patients received high-dose intravenous methylprednisolone. Libraries were constructed in a second round of multiplex PCR, after which size selection and purification were carried out. Paired-end sequencing of the libraries was performed with 100 bp reads on an Illumina HiSeq2000. SOAPnuke was used to process the raw data, with reads discarded if the reads contained adapters or uncalled bases, had a mean Phred below 15, or lacked an exact constant-primer or identifier match. High-quality paired reads were merged using COPE v1.2.5, and each unique nucleotide sequence was defined as a clonotype. MiTCR v1.1 was used to align clonotypes to the IMGT TRBV, TRBD and TRBJ reference segments. Only V-J combinations with frequency above 0.0001, covering about 99% of repertoires, were analysed. The TCS score was defined as F50 (clonal expansion) divided by E x V (chaos), with BLOSUM62-based TCRdist calculated between CDR3 peptides within each V-J. Welch's t-statistics and random forest reduced around 520 V-J features to 10 to 15, which were used in a naive Bayes classifier (R e1071). Sample size was not statistically predetermined, and investigators were not blinded to group allocation. According to the paper, TCR Vbeta CDR3 sequencing was carried out on 135 peripheral blood samples, which came from 40 to 45 ophthalmopathy, some 73 hyperthyroidism and approximately 17 progressor patients.

This TCR came from a woman aged 25 to 45 with Graves disease. Donor details come from another sample of the same person, matched by shared clones. The material sequenced was peripheral blood mononuclear cells (PBMCs), taken at new diagnosis, from a patient treated with antithyroid drugs. Rearrangement joined TRBV6-2 or TRBV6-3 to TRBJ2-1, and 10 junctional nucleotides match TRBD2. The bases read TGTGCCAGCAGTTACCAGCGGGGGGGCATCAATGAGCAGTTCTTC. Its translation is CASSYQRGGINEQFF.